This T cell receptor beta chain was sequenced during a study of STAT5B mutations in CD4+ large granular lymphocyte leukemia. Broader study findings: Main leukemic clonotypes were patient-specific, but roughly 25% appeared at low frequency elsewhere. Top patient clones used TRBV06 genes more often: 8/27 versus 2/35 in controls. Patient CD4-sorted repertoires stayed more clonal than healthy ones after leukemic-clone removal.

This clone came up a few times. Its antigen is unknown. Profiling relied on immunoSEQ multiplex PCR, and the TCRdb table lists in-frame clones only, not all of them. The data hold some 30,000 clones, with 60% to 80% observed a single time. Buffy coats from healthy blood donors served as controls. V was clipped by 1 base and J by 6 bases; unmatched bases: 3. CDR3 length: 15 amino acids. CDR1 is SGHVS, CDR2 FNYEAQ, per germline. This rearrangement joins TRBV7-6 to TRBJ1-6, with 7 bases fitting TRBD1. The receptor was derived from a human donor in good health. Sequences were obtained from CD4+ T cells from blood buffy coats. The CDR3 sequence: CASSLEGGRNSPLHF. In nucleotides, the CDR3 is TGTGCCAGCAGCTTAGAAGGGGGCCGTAATTCACCCCTCCACTTT.